What follows are 2 T cell receptor beta chains derived from one specimen sequenced in a study of shared clonotypes between healthy human individuals. Data came from immunoSEQ multiplex PCR; TCRdb stores just in-frame clones and leaves some out. The data show 150,000 to 200,000 clones, approximately 60% seen once. The specimen was memory CD4+ T cells sorted from blood. Subset here: CD45RA-negative fraction. These receptors all come from a man aged 30 to 45 in good health.

This chain uses TRBV18 with TRBJ2-5; 7 nucleotides match TRBD2. The V gene's germline CDR1 is KGHSH and CDR2 LQKENI. The CDR3 runs to 15 residues. Germline trimming cut 0 bases from V and 5 bases from J; bases unmatched to any gene: 6. CDR3 DNA sequence: TGTGCCAGCTCACCACCGGGGGGGTTGTCGGAGACCCAGTACTTC. Translation: CASSPPGGLSETQYF.

The V gene is TRBV29-1, the J gene TRBJ2-7; possibly TRBD1 for D (5 bases). The CDR3 loop spans 14 amino acids. Germline V gives CDR1 SQVTM, CDR2 ANQGSEA. The V and J ends lost 6 bases and 3 bases respectively, with 18 bases between them. CDR3 coding DNA: TGCAGCGTCCAACTTGGCAGGGTGGGCTACGAGCAGTACTTC. Translation: CSVQLGRVGYEQYF.